The rows below give T cell receptor beta chains drawn from one sample of a study of Graves' ophthalmopathy and Graves' hyperthyroidism. TCRdb analysed the multiplex PCR reads with MiXCR anew, one entry per CDR3 protein. The sample holds 45,000 to 60,000 distinct CDR3 sequences; approximately 47% are singletons and the top ten take roughly 5%. The specimen was peripheral blood. Source of these receptors: an adult woman with Graves' ophthalmopathy. Each CDR3 is given with its conserved first and last residue. A D gene is named only where the DNA matches it firmly. Only part of the rows carry a size: once, few, many, or a class if the clone is expanded.

v_call: TRBV4-1
cdr3_length: 16
j_call: TRBJ2-6
clone_size: many
d_call: TRBD2
cdr3_aa: CASSAGGTSGANVLTF
cdr3_nt: TGCGCCAGCAGCGCGGGAGGAACCTCTGGGGCCAACGTCCTGACTTTC

v_call: TRBV19
cdr3_length: 13
j_call: TRBJ2-1
clone_size: many
d_call: TRBD2
cdr3_aa: CASSKGLAGPRFF
cdr3_nt: TGTGCCAGTAGTAAGGGACTAGCGGGCCCCCGCTTCTTC

v_call: TRBV7-2
cdr3_length: 14
j_call: TRBJ2-3
clone_size: many
d_call: TRBD1
cdr3_aa: CASSPDRGTDTQYF
cdr3_nt: TGTGCCAGCAGCCCTGACAGGGGCACAGATACGCAGTATTTT

v_call: TRBV11-1
cdr3_length: 16
j_call: TRBJ1-5
clone_size: many
d_call: .
cdr3_aa: CASRKAGHAGNQPQHF
cdr3_nt: TGTGCCAGCAGAAAAGCGGGACATGCGGGCAATCAGCCCCAGCATTTT

v_call: TRBV20-1
cdr3_length: 12
j_call: TRBJ2-5
clone_size: few
d_call: TRBD1
cdr3_aa: CSARTGHQPQYF
cdr3_nt: TGCAGTGCGAGGACAGGACATCAGCCCCAGTACTTC

v_call: TRBV29-1
cdr3_length: 11
j_call: TRBJ1-2
clone_size: .
d_call: .
cdr3_aa: CSGVISGGYTF
cdr3_nt: TGCAGCGGCGTGATTTCTGGTGGCTACACCTTC

v_call: TRBV27
cdr3_length: 15
j_call: TRBJ2-5
clone_size: .
d_call: TRBD2
cdr3_aa: CASSLGTSGVEAQYF
cdr3_nt: TGTGCCAGCAGTTTAGGGACTAGCGGCGTGGAGGCCCAGTACTTC

v_call: TRBV15
cdr3_length: 16
j_call: TRBJ2-5
clone_size: .
d_call: TRBD2
cdr3_aa: CATSRGSGGKQETQYF
cdr3_nt: TGTGCCACCAGCAGAGGAAGCGGGGGTAAGCAAGAGACCCAGTACTTC

v_call: TRBV7-3
cdr3_length: 10
j_call: TRBJ2-1
clone_size: .
d_call: .
cdr3_aa: CASSLTGQFF
cdr3_nt: TGTGCCAGCAGCCTAACCGGGCAGTTCTTC

v_call: TRBV5-1
cdr3_length: 14
j_call: TRBJ2-1
clone_size: .
d_call: TRBD1
cdr3_aa: CASSSGGLNNEQFF
cdr3_nt: TGCGCCAGCAGCTCAGGGGGCCTAAACAATGAGCAGTTCTTC

v_call: TRBV6-1
cdr3_length: 15
j_call: TRBJ1-4
clone_size: many
d_call: TRBD1
cdr3_aa: CASSVLRGQSEKLFF
cdr3_nt: TGTGCCAGCAGTGTCTTAAGGGGGCAAAGTGAAAAACTGTTTTTT

v_call: TRBV15
cdr3_length: 15
j_call: TRBJ1-5
clone_size: .
d_call: TRBD1
cdr3_aa: CATSSPDRAGEPQHF
cdr3_nt: TGTGCCACCAGCAGCCCGGACAGGGCCGGGGAGCCCCAGCATTTT

v_call: TRBV5-8
cdr3_length: 16
j_call: TRBJ2-5
clone_size: many
d_call: .
cdr3_aa: CASSPKGGADVKTQYF
cdr3_nt: TGTGCCAGCAGCCCTAAGGGGGGAGCTGACGTGAAGACCCAGTACTTC

v_call: TRBV11-2
cdr3_length: 17
j_call: TRBJ1-5
clone_size: .
d_call: TRBD1
cdr3_aa: CASSLAGQGGVNQPQHF
cdr3_nt: TGTGCCAGCAGCTTAGCCGGACAGGGGGGGGTGAATCAGCCCCAGCATTTT

v_call: TRBV10-3
cdr3_length: 18
j_call: TRBJ2-6
clone_size: .
d_call: TRBD2
cdr3_aa: CAISAGLAGGTGANVLTF
cdr3_nt: TGTGCCATCAGTGCGGGACTAGCGGGAGGGACTGGGGCCAACGTCCTGACTTTC

v_call: TRBV5-8
cdr3_length: 16
j_call: TRBJ1-2
clone_size: .
d_call: TRBD1
cdr3_aa: CASFPWTGEGNYGYTF
cdr3_nt: TGTGCCAGCTTCCCGTGGACAGGGGAGGGGAACTATGGCTACACCTTC

v_call: TRBV6-1
cdr3_length: 15
j_call: TRBJ2-7
clone_size: many
d_call: TRBD2
cdr3_aa: CASSIAGESSYEQYF
cdr3_nt: TGTGCCAGCAGCATAGCGGGTGAAAGCTCCTACGAGCAGTACTTC

v_call: TRBV7-6
cdr3_length: 14
j_call: TRBJ2-1
clone_size: medium-sized
d_call: .
cdr3_aa: CASSALGKYNEQFF
cdr3_nt: TGTGCCAGCAGCGCGTTGGGGAAATACAATGAGCAGTTCTTC

v_call: TRBV7-8
cdr3_length: 15
j_call: TRBJ1-5
clone_size: .
d_call: .
cdr3_aa: CASSLVQGSNQPQHF
cdr3_nt: TGTGCCAGCAGCTTGGTACAGGGTAGCAATCAGCCCCAGCATTTT

v_call: TRBV11-2
cdr3_length: 14
j_call: TRBJ2-1
clone_size: many
d_call: .
cdr3_aa: CASSFGSYDNEQFF
cdr3_nt: TGTGCCAGCAGCTTCGGCAGTTACGACAATGAGCAGTTCTTC

v_call: TRBV10-3
cdr3_length: 14
j_call: TRBJ2-3
clone_size: .
d_call: .
cdr3_aa: CASSYCVSTDTQYF
cdr3_nt: TGTGCCAGCAGTTACTGCGTGAGCACAGATACGCAGTATTTT

v_call: TRBV6-5
cdr3_length: 15
j_call: TRBJ1-6
clone_size: many
d_call: TRBD1
cdr3_aa: CASRRPGQGNSPLHF
cdr3_nt: TGTGCCAGCAGACGTCCGGGACAGGGTAATTCACCCCTCCACTTT

v_call: TRBV4-2
cdr3_length: 15
j_call: TRBJ2-3
clone_size: many
d_call: TRBD1
cdr3_aa: CASSHPGQYTDTQYF
cdr3_nt: TGTGCCAGCAGCCATCCGGGACAGTACACAGATACGCAGTATTTT

v_call: TRBV5-1
cdr3_length: 13
j_call: TRBJ2-7
clone_size: .
d_call: .
cdr3_aa: CASSVFSGYEQYF
cdr3_nt: TGCGCCAGCAGCGTTTTCAGCGGCTACGAGCAGTACTTC

v_call: TRBV2
cdr3_length: 11
j_call: TRBJ1-6
clone_size: .
d_call: .
cdr3_aa: CASSSHSPLHF
cdr3_nt: TGTGCCAGCAGTTCCCATTCACCCCTCCACTTT

v_call: TRBV2
cdr3_length: 8
j_call: TRBJ2-5
clone_size: .
d_call: .
cdr3_aa: CASSSIYF
cdr3_nt: TGTGCGAGCAGCTCCATTTACTTC

v_call: TRBV19
cdr3_length: 13
j_call: TRBJ2-7
clone_size: few
d_call: TRBD2
cdr3_aa: CASRTGTSGSKYF
cdr3_nt: TGTGCCAGTAGAACCGGGACTAGCGGGTCTAAGTACTTC

v_call: TRBV28
cdr3_length: 13
j_call: TRBJ2-3
clone_size: many
d_call: .
cdr3_aa: CASSSPDTDTQYF
cdr3_nt: TGTGCCAGCAGTTCCCCAGACACAGATACGCAGTATTTT

v_call: TRBV20-1
cdr3_length: 15
j_call: TRBJ2-3
clone_size: .
d_call: TRBD1
cdr3_aa: CSARGPGGSTDTQYF
cdr3_nt: TGCAGTGCTAGAGGTCCAGGGGGAAGCACAGATACGCAGTATTTT

v_call: TRBV15
cdr3_length: 18
j_call: TRBJ2-3
clone_size: .
d_call: TRBD2
cdr3_aa: CATSRALGTSGYTDTQYF
cdr3_nt: TGTGCCACCAGCAGAGCTCTTGGGACTAGCGGATACACAGATACGCAGTATTTT

v_call: TRBV5-5
cdr3_length: 15
j_call: TRBJ2-1
clone_size: .
d_call: TRBD2
cdr3_aa: CASSLGGRGYNEQFF
cdr3_nt: TGTGCCAGCAGCTTGGGAGGGAGGGGATACAATGAGCAGTTCTTC

v_call: TRBV7-2
cdr3_length: 15
j_call: TRBJ2-3
clone_size: many
d_call: .
cdr3_aa: CASSFGRGARDTQYF
cdr3_nt: TGTGCCAGCAGCTTCGGTAGGGGGGCGCGAGATACGCAGTATTTT

v_call: TRBV7-3
cdr3_length: 15
j_call: TRBJ2-3
clone_size: .
d_call: TRBD2
cdr3_aa: CASSEGTSGTDTQYF
cdr3_nt: TGTGCCAGCAGTGAAGGGACTAGCGGGACGGATACGCAGTATTTT

v_call: TRBV9
cdr3_length: 15
j_call: TRBJ2-3
clone_size: many
d_call: .
cdr3_aa: CASSLSGPSTDTQYF
cdr3_nt: TGTGCCAGCAGCCTGAGCGGTCCTAGCACAGATACGCAGTATTTT

v_call: TRBV7-9
cdr3_length: 16
j_call: TRBJ2-1
clone_size: once
d_call: TRBD2
cdr3_aa: CASSDRTSGRLGTQFF
cdr3_nt: TGTGCCAGCAGCGACCGAACTAGCGGGAGGCTCGGTACGCAGTTCTTC

v_call: TRBV20-1
cdr3_length: 12
j_call: TRBJ2-1
clone_size: .
d_call: .
cdr3_aa: CSAGLILDEQFF
cdr3_nt: TGCAGTGCGGGACTGATTTTGGATGAGCAGTTCTTC

v_call: TRBV11-2
cdr3_length: 16
j_call: TRBJ2-2
clone_size: many
d_call: .
cdr3_aa: CASSLPALAKSGELFF
cdr3_nt: TGTGCCAGCAGCTTACCAGCGCTAGCGAAATCCGGGGAGCTGTTTTTT